The T cell receptor (beta chain) under discussion was sequenced for a study of beta chain features in type 1 diabetes. Overall study results and limits: The VDJ junctions of type 1 diabetes patients carried fewer insertions and more deletions. Within the patient group, naive, central memory and Treg TCRB repertoires appeared more similar to each other than within healthy donors.

The sequenced template was cDNA made from the entire isolated RNA. TCRdb's copy holds only in-frame clones and misses some; the assay was immunoSEQ multiplex PCR. The sample contains approximately 200,000 clones, over 8.5% of which appear only once. Sorting of CD4+ naive, central memory, regulatory and stem cell-like memory cells was performed via CD45RO/CCR7/CD25/CD127/CD95/CD27. The purity of all sorted populations exceeded 95%. This clone was seen a handful of times. Its specificity is not known. Germline CDR1 LNHDA, CDR2 SQIVND (reference sequence). Trimming stripped 10 bases from V and 8 bases from J, with 17 bases between. This CDR3 has 12 amino acids.

The specimen sequenced was naive CD4+ T cells from blood. This sequence joins TRBV19 and TRBJ1-2; D is ambiguous. This receptor was identified in a woman aged 18-30 years in good health. As DNA, the CDR3 is TGTGCCACCCTGATAACTGGACTGGGCTACACCTTC. Its translation: CATLITGLGYTF.